The table lists the clone carrying this TCR beta chain with many counts. Its cognate antigen is unknown. The V end lost 6 bases, the J end lost 1 base, and 10 bases lay between the germline ends. The CDR3 is made up of 14 amino acids. Germline lookup yields CDR1 MNHNS and CDR2 SASEGT. The sample comes from a study of cytotoxic CD8 clonotypes in ibrutinib-treated CLL. Study in general: By median approximately 63 months, approximately twelve had progressed and about 15 stayed remitted; responses had been 2 complete and 24 partial. It was after a median about 11 months of treatment, range 6 to 36, that response samples were taken.

Sequenced by immunoSEQ multiplex PCR; TCRdb stores in-frame clones only, minus some. The sample contains 52,000 or so clones, 54% of which appear only once. Study-wide results and limits: Clonality grew at ibrutinib response; at progression, it decreased back toward baseline. Clonotypes that were public were uncommon, and they contracted or stayed stable on treatment.

The genes are TRBV6-1 and TRBJ1-5; no clear D gene. This sample comprised PBMCs, obtained at disease progression, from a patient treated with ibrutinib. The sequence came from a human donor with chronic lymphocytic leukemia. The CDR3: CASSPLGSNQPQHF. The CDR3 coding sequence is TGTGCCAGCAGCCCCCTCGGGAGCAATCAGCCCCAGCATTTT.